This T cell receptor beta chain was sequenced for a study of CD8 T cells in Susac syndrome. Germline CDR1 reads MGHDK; CDR2 reads SYGVNS. V lost 1 base, J lost 9 bases, and 10 bases lay in between. CDR3 size: 13 residues. The authors reverse transcribed about 0.45 to 1 ug RNA with random hexamers. TCRdb reprocessed the immunoSEQ multiplex PCR reads with MiXCR, giving one entry per CDR3 protein. There are just over 300,000 distinct CDR3 sequences in the sample; roughly nine tenths occur only once, and less than 0.08% lies in the top ten. The sequence derives from a human donor with multiple sclerosis. The chain employs TRBV25-1 and TRBJ2-1, with D hard to call. The sample consisted of CD4+ T cells from PBMCs. The CDR3 DNA reads as TGTGCCAGCAGTGAATGGGTGGTCACTGAGCAGTTCTTC. Translation gives CASSEWVVTEQFF.